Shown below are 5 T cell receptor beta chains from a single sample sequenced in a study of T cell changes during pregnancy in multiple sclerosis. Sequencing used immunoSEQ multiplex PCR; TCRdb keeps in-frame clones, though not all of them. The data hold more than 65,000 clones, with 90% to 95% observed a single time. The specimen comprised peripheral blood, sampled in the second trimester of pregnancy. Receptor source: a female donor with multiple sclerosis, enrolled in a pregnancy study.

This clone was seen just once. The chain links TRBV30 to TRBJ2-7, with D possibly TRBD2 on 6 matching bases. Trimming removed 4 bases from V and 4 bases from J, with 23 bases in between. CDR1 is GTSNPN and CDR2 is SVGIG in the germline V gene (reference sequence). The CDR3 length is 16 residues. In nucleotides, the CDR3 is TGTGCCTGGAAACCCAACGGAGGGCCAGAACTTTACGAGCAGTACTTC. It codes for CAWKPNGGPELYEQYF.

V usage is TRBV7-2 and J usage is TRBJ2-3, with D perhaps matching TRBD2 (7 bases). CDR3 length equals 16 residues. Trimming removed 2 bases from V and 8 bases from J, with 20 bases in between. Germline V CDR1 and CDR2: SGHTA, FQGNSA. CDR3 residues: CASSLWGGLMAFTQYF. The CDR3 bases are TGTGCCAGCAGCTTATGGGGGGGGCTGATGGCGTTTACGCAGTATTTT.

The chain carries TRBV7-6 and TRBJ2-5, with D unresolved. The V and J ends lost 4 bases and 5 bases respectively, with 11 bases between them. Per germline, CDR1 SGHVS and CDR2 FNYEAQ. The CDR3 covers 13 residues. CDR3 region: CASSSVGSETQYF. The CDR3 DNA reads TGTGCCAGCAGCTCCGTCGGTAGCGAGACCCAGTACTTC.

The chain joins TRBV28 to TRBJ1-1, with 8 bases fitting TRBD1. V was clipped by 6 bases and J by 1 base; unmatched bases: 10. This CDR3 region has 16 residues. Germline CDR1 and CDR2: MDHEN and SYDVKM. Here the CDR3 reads CASSSTGGGGNTEAFF. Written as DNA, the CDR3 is TGTGCCAGCAGCAGTACAGGGGGTGGAGGGAACACTGAAGCTTTCTTT.

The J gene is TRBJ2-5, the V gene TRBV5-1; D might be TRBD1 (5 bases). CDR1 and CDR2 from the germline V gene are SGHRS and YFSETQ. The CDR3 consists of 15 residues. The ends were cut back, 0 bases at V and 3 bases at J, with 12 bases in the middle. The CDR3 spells CASSLGAGPEETQYF. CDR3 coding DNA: TGCGCCAGCAGCTTGGGGGCAGGGCCAGAAGAGACCCAGTACTTC.